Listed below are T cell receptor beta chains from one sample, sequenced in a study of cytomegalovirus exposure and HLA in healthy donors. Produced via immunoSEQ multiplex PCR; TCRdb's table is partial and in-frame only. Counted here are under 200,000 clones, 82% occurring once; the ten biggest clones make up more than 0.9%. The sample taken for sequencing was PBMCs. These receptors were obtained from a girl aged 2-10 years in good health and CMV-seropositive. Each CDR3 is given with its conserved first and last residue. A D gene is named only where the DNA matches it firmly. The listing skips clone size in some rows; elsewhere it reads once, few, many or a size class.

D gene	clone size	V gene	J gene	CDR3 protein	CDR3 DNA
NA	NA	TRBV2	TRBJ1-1	CASSTNTEAFF	TGTGCCAGCTCCACAAACACTGAAGCTTTCTTT
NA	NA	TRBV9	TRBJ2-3	CASSATAGGRGDTQYF	TGTGCCAGCAGCGCAACGGCTGGGGGGAGAGGAGATACGCAGTATTTT
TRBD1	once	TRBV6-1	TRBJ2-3	CASSGWGQGADTQYF	TGTGCCAGCAGTGGATGGGGGCAGGGGGCAGATACGCAGTATTTT
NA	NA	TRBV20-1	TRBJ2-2	CSATAGGELFF	TGCAGTGCCACGGCGGGGGGGGAGCTGTTTTTT
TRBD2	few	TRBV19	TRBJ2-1	CASSIALADYNEQFF	TGTGCCAGTAGTATAGCACTAGCGGACTACAATGAGCAGTTCTTC
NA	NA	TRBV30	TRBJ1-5	CAWSFEGIGQPQHF	TGTGCCTGGAGTTTTGAGGGTATCGGGCAGCCCCAGCATTTT
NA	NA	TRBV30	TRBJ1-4	CAWSANRESEKLFF	TGTGCCTGGAGTGCGAACAGGGAGAGTGAAAAACTGTTTTTT
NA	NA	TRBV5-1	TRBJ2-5	CASSLTTRGSVRETQYF	TGCGCCAGCAGCTTGACGACTCGGGGAAGTGTTCGAGAGACCCAGTACTTC
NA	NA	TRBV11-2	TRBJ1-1	CASSAGRIEAFF	TGTGCCAGCAGCGCGGGAAGGATTGAAGCTTTCTTT
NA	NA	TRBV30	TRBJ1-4	CVLEPRGNEKLFF	TGTGTCCTAGAACCCAGGGGTAATGAAAAACTGTTTTTT
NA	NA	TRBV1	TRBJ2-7	CTSSRTRGSPDEQYF	TGCACCAGCAGCCGTACGCGGGGGAGTCCCGACGAGCAGTACTTC
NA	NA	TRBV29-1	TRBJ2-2	CSVTSTGELFF	TGCAGCGTTACTTCCACCGGGGAGCTGTTTTTT
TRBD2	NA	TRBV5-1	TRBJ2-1	CASGRAGGPYNEQFF	TGCGCCAGCGGCCGTGCGGGAGGACCTTACAATGAGCAGTTCTTC
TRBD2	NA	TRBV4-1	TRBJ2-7	CASSQDPLGLVLYEQYF	TGCGCCAGCAGCCAAGATCCTTTGGGACTAGTACTCTACGAGCAGTACTTC
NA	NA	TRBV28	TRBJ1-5	CASSEDRLVSNQPQHF	TGTGCCAGCAGTGAGGACAGACTCGTTAGCAATCAGCCCCAGCATTTT
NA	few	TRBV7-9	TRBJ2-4	CASSLGSGQAKNIQYF	TGTGCCAGCAGCTTAGGCTCGGGACAAGCCAAAAACATTCAGTACTTC
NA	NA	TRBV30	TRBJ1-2	CAGNRLYGYTF	TGTGCCGGTAATAGACTCTATGGCTACACCTTC
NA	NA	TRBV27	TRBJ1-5	CASRFGTGNQPQHF	TGTGCCAGCAGATTCGGTACGGGGAATCAGCCCCAGCATTTT
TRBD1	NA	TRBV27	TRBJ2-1	CASSLSVDRGHEQFF	TGTGCCAGCAGTTTATCGGTAGACAGGGGCCATGAGCAGTTCTTC
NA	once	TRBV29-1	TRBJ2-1	CSVIRQLNEQFF	TGCAGCGTTATCCGACAGCTCAATGAGCAGTTCTTC
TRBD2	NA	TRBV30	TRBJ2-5	CACLLAGGLLETQYF	TGTGCCTGTTTACTAGCGGGAGGGCTGTTGGAGACCCAGTACTTC
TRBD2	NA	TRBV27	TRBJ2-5	CASSPQLAGGPETQYF	TGTGCCAGCAGTCCGCAGTTAGCGGGAGGCCCAGAGACCCAGTACTTC
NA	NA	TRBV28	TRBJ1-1	CASSLLEGAEAFF	TGTGCCAGCAGTTTACTTGAGGGCGCTGAAGCTTTCTTT
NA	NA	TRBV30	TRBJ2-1	CAWSEGGGPPYAVDEQFF	TGTGCCTGGAGTGAGGGGGGAGGGCCTCCGTACGCCGTGGATGAGCAGTTCTTC
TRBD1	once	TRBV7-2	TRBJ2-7	CASSFTGGRTYEQYF	TGTGCCAGCAGCTTCACAGGGGGCAGGACCTACGAGCAGTACTTC
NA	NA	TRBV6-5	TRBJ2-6	CASSSVLSGANVLTF	TGTGCCAGCAGTTCTGTCCTCTCTGGGGCCAACGTCCTGACTTTC
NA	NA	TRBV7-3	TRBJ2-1	CASSLTGGGVNNEQFF	TGTGCCAGCAGCTTAACTGGAGGGGGCGTCAACAATGAGCAGTTCTTC
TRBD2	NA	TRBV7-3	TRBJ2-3	CASSLGGGSGADTQYF	TGTGCCAGCAGCTTAGGGGGTGGTAGCGGGGCAGATACGCAGTATTTT
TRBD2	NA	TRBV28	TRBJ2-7	CASSLYSGTRHYEQYF	TGTGCCAGCAGTTTATACTCCGGGACTAGACACTACGAGCAGTACTTC
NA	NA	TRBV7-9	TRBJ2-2	CASSLGGRSDTGELFF	TGTGCCAGCAGCCTAGGGGGGCGATCGGACACCGGGGAGCTGTTTTTT
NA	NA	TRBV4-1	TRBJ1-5	CASSRQGNQPQHF	TGCGCCAGCAGCCGACAGGGCAATCAGCCCCAGCATTTT
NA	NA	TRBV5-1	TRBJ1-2	CASSFGTHYGYTF	TGCGCCAGCAGCTTCGGGACACACTATGGCTACACCTTC
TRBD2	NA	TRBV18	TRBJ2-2	CASSPGLAGNTGELFF	TGTGCCAGCTCACCAGGACTAGCGGGCAACACCGGGGAGCTGTTTTTT
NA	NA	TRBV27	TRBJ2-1	CASSFPSNEQFF	TGTGCCAGCAGTTTTCCCAGTAATGAGCAGTTCTTC
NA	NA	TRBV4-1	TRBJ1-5	CASSQELDQPQHF	TGCGCCAGCAGCCAAGAACTGGATCAGCCCCAGCATTTT
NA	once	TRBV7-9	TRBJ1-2	CASSLASDYGYTF	TGTGCCAGCAGCTTAGCGTCAGACTATGGCTACACCTTC
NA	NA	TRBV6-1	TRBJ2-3	CASSEGFRGPDTQYF	TGTGCCAGCAGTGAAGGGTTTAGAGGGCCAGATACGCAGTATTTT
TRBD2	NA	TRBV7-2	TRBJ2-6	CASSRAGGSGANVLTF	TGTGCCAGCTCCAGAGCGGGGGGCTCTGGGGCCAACGTCCTGACTTTC
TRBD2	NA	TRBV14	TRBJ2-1	CASSLLGSGSSYNEQFF	TGTGCCAGCAGCCTCCTGGGTAGCGGGAGCTCCTACAATGAGCAGTTCTTC
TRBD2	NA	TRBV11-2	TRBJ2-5	CASSQLAGVEETQYF	TGTGCCAGCAGCCAGCTAGCGGGAGTAGAAGAGACCCAGTACTTC
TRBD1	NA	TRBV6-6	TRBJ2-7	CASRPQGRTYEQYF	TGTGCCAGCAGACCACAGGGGAGAACCTACGAGCAGTACTTC
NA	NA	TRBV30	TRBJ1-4	CAWEESPTSSRMRKTVF	TGTGCCTGGGAGGAGAGTCCGACCAGTTCCCGCATGCGAAAAACTGTTTTT
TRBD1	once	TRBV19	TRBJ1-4	CASSIGGTGASEKLFF	TGTGCCAGTAGTATCGGAGGAACAGGGGCGAGCGAAAAACTGTTTTTT
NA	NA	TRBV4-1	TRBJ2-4	CASSQEYWALGHHRAKNIQYF	TGCGCCAGCAGCCAAGAATATTGGGCGCTGGGACACCATAGAGCCAAAAACATTCAGTACTTC
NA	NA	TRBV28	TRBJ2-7	CASSFGAGEQYF	TGTGCCAGCAGTTTCGGGGCGGGGGAGCAGTACTTC
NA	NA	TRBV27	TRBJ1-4	CASSLWGVGATNEKLFF	TGTGCCAGCAGTTTATGGGGCGTCGGAGCAACTAATGAAAAACTGTTTTTT
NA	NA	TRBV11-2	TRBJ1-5	CASSEGEGGNQPQHF	TGTGCCAGCAGCGAAGGGGAAGGGGGCAATCAGCCCCAGCATTTT
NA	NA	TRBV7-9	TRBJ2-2	CASSKGGGLTANTGELFF	TGTGCCAGCAGCAAAGGCGGGGGCCTCACCGCGAACACCGGGGAGCTGTTTTTT
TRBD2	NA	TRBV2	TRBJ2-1	CATKRTSANNEQFF	TGTGCCACCAAAAGGACTAGCGCAAACAATGAGCAGTTCTTC